This TCR beta chain was observed in a study of blood T cells in healthy people across ages. Overall study findings and caveats: The recorded TCR beta diversity per million T cells decreased in a roughly linear manner with age.

As concerns this clonotype: Its specificity is unknown.

The second PCR ran about 6 to 12 cycles with a sample-barcoded 5' primer and J-beta primers. TCRdb analysed the 5' RACE reads with MiXCR anew, one entry per CDR3 protein. Of about 1.6 million distinct CDR3 sequences in the sample, about 35% are singletons; the top ten hold about 10%. The source material was blood. This receptor was obtained from a woman in her twenties or thirties in good health.

The CDR3 DNA is TGCAGTGCTAGAGGTGGGGCAGGGCCCTACGAGCAGTACTTC. It specifies CSARGGAGPYEQYF. This chain connects TRBV20-1 to TRBJ2-7; TRBD1 is a possible D gene (5 bases). V lost 1 base to trimming and J lost 2 bases, with 12 bases between them. The germline V gene has CDR1 DFQATT and CDR2 SNEGSKA (reference sequence). This CDR3 contains 14 residues.